One sample yielded the 4 T cell receptor beta chains listed below, sequenced in a study of identical twins. A single record per CDR3 protein comes from TCRdb applying MiXCR to the 5' RACE reads. Of some 900,000 distinct CDR3 sequences listed, around 12% are singletons. The sample was also linked to a second study, of yellow fever vaccine responses in identical twins.

Sample: PBMCs. Source of these receptors: a woman aged 18 to 35 in good health.

The chain combines TRBV3-1 with TRBJ1-1, with D unclear. The V gene lost 1 base and the J gene lost 3 bases, with 12 bases spanning the gap. The CDR3 contains 15 residues. Germline values: CDR1 LGHDT, CDR2 YNNKEL (reference sequence). CDR3 bases: TGTGCCAGCAGCCAAGGGGCCCTAGCCGACACTGAAGCTTTCTTT. Translated: CASSQGALADTEAFF.

This clonotype was detected ten times or more. The CDR3 reads CASSQVFLGGRTEAFF. The CDR3 nucleotides are TGCGCCAGCAGCCAAGTTTTTTTAGGGGGAAGGACTGAAGCTTTCTTT. The V and J genes are TRBV4-1 and TRBJ1-1, with D perhaps TRBD1 (6 bases). Germline V gene data show CDR1 as MGHRA and CDR2 as YSYEKL. The CDR3 is 16 amino acids. The V end lost 1 base, the J end lost 5 bases, and 17 bases lay between the germline ends.

This clonotype was counted at least ten times. V usage is TRBV5-1 and J usage is TRBJ2-1; D uncertain. The germline V and J ends were trimmed by 4 bases and 5 bases, with 7 bases remaining between them. There are 12 residues in the CDR3. Germline-derived CDR1 and CDR2 are SGHRS and YFSETQ. The DNA for the CDR3 is TGCGCCAGCAGCCCCCCCGACAATGAGCAGTTCTTC. Translating it yields CASSPPDNEQFF.

Many counts were recorded for this clonotype. V is TRBV15 and J is TRBJ1-1; TRBD1 is a possible D gene (5 bases). With 5 bases removed from V and 2 bases from J, the gap between germline ends came to 9 bases. The CDR3 sequence is 13 residues long. Germline-derived CDR1 and CDR2 are LNHNV and YYDKDF (reference sequence). The CDR3 DNA is TGTGCCACCAGCTCCAGGGAAAACACTGAAGCTTTCTTT. Translated, it gives CATSSRENTEAFF.